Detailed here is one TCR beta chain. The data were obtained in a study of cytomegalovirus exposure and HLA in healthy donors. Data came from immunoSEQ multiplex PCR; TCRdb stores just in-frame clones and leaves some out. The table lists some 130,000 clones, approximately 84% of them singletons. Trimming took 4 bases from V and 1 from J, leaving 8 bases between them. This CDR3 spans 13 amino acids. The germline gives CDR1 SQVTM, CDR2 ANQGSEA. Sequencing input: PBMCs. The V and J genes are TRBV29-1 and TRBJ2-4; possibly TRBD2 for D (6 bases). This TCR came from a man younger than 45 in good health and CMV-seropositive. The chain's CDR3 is CSVAEGAKNIQYF. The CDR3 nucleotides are TGCAGCGTTGCGGAGGGGGCCAAAAACATTCAGTACTTC.